A selection of T cell receptor beta chains follows, all from one sample in a study of T cell clusters in autoimmune cytopenias. TCRdb reprocessed the multiplex PCR reads and stores each CDR3 protein as one record, lacking DNA. The table for this sample gives thousands of distinct CDR3 sequences. Sequenced sample: peripheral blood. Every receptor here comes from a human donor with an autoimmune cytopenia or autoimmune hepatitis (not recorded which). Each CDR3 is given with its conserved first and last residue. Size is stated for part of the rows, as once, few or many counts, or as a class when the clone is expanded.

TRBV6-5	-	TRBJ2-1	CASSEVSADYNEQFF
TRBV20-1	-	TRBJ2-3	CSARGGSSDTQYF
TRBV7-6	-	TRBJ2-3	CASSLFGGAVADTQYF
TRBV6-5	medium-sized	TRBJ2-7	CASSQKDRFYEQYF
TRBV10-3	-	TRBJ1-2	CAISDLVGNNYGYTF
TRBV5-3	-	TRBJ2-1	CARSLASPPGTVYSEQFF
TRBV6-6	medium-sized	TRBJ2-7	CASSASGGSLLLSSYEQYF
TRBV12-3/TRBV12-4	medium-sized	TRBJ2-7	CASSEFPGQGYEQYF
TRBV20-1	medium-sized	TRBJ2-3	CSARVGSTSTDTQYF
TRBV18	medium-sized	TRBJ1-2	CASSPQGNQPNYGYTF
TRBV27	medium-sized	TRBJ1-1	CASSFLRGEAFF
TRBV20-1	-	TRBJ2-3	CSASDSGKDTQYF
TRBV12-3/TRBV12-4	-	TRBJ2-4	CASSNTPSPGQGHIQYF
TRBV18	medium-sized	TRBJ1-1	CASSPDSPNTEAFF
TRBV5-4	medium-sized	TRBJ2-6	CASSKDSLLTSSGANVLTF